This T cell receptor (beta chain) was captured in a study of post-analysis software for immune sequencing data. The wider study: Relapsing-remitting, secondary progressive and progressive-relapsing forms made up the multiple sclerosis disease courses.

Points from the study as a whole: Compared with controls, patients had more of about five TRBV segments, including TRBV5-6, TRBV5-1 and TRBV20-1.

Germline CDR1 SGHRS, CDR2 YFSETQ. There are 16 residues in the CDR3. The J segment lost 1 base and the V segment lost 0 bases, leaving 5 bases of the junction unmatched. About this clonotype: Its target is unknown.

Unique molecular identifiers had been added to the TCR beta cDNA libraries. The yield from roughly 1 to 10 million T cells was around 500,000 cDNA molecules in total. TCRdb re-called the PCR reads with MiXCR, one entry per CDR3 protein. The sample holds hundreds of thousands of distinct CDR3 sequences, roughly 27% seen once. The specimen sequenced was blood. This TCR was sampled from a girl aged 5 to 17 with multiple sclerosis. The chain couples TRBV5-1 to TRBJ2-7; 9 bases align to TRBD2. The CDR3 region is CASSLDPSGISYEQYF. The CDR3 DNA follows: TGCGCCAGCAGCTTGGATCCTAGCGGGATTTCCTACGAGCAGTACTTC. The entire variable domain, with the rest obtained from reference TRBV5-1 and TRBJ2-7, is as follows: KAGVTQTPRYLIKTRGQQVTLSCSPISGHRSVSWYQQTPGQGLQFLFEYFSETQRNKGNFPGRFSGRQFSNSRSEMNVSTLELGDSALYLCASSLDPSGISYEQYFGPGTRLTVT.